This entry describes one TCR beta chain. What it binds is unknown. This sample was taken from a study of follicular helper T cells after annual influenza vaccination. Study-wide findings and caveats: Day 7 ICOS+CD38+ clones were most often found later in ICOS-CD38- cTfh cells.

Measured with immunoSEQ multiplex PCR; TCRdb has only the in-frame clones, and not every one. The sample yields some 9,600 clones, approximately 78% seen once. The CDR3 covers 15 residues. V lost 2 bases and J lost 4; bases outside the gene matches: 3. Germline V gives CDR1 MDHEN, CDR2 SYDVKM. Time point given: 2015-2016 season, 7 days after influenza vaccination. The receptor's source is an adult who received the influenza vaccine. This sample comprised CXCR5+ CD38- circulating T follicular helper cells from blood, obtained 7 days after influenza vaccination. Subset reported: circulating Tfh, non-naive CD4+CXCR5+PD-1+ (ICOS+CD38+ or ICOS-CD38-). The chain is built from TRBV28 and TRBJ2-5; 11 nucleotides agree with TRBD2. The CDR3 region has the DNA TGTGCCAGCAGTTTACTAGCGGGGGGTGCAGAGACCCAGTACTTC. Translation: CASSLLAGGAETQYF. Supplemented by reference TRBV28 and TRBJ2-5, the full variable domain reads DVKVTQSSRYLVKRTGEKVFLECVQDMDHENMFWYRQDPGLGLRLIYFSYDVKMKEKGDIPEGYSVSREKKERFSLILESASTNQTSMYLCASSLLAGGAETQYFGPGTRLLVL.